This T cell receptor (beta chain) emerged from a study of cytomegalovirus exposure and HLA in healthy donors. Study-wide findings and caveats: In an earlier analysis, about 90% or about 30%: the productive usage of most TCR beta V segments. The authors later found most CMV-associated TCR beta chains appeared HLA-restricted. Several of the most significant clusters appeared, in a later analysis, to be linked to common viral pathogens.

This PCR relied on a set of 60 Vbeta primers and 13 Jbeta primers. Sequencing was performed with immunoSEQ multiplex PCR; in TCRdb, only in-frame clones are kept and a portion is missing. This table has fewer than 100,000 clones, around four fifths appearing once. With respect to this clone: Its antigen is not known.

The V segment lost 2 bases and the J segment 0 bases; nucleotides outside the gene matches: 4. The CDR3 is 16 amino acids. Germline V gives CDR1 SGHNT, CDR2 YYREEE (reference sequence). The clonotype was recovered from a middle-aged woman in good health and CMV-seropositive. Sequences were obtained from PBMCs. This chain uses TRBV5-4 with TRBJ2-1; 8 bases agree with TRBD2. The chain's CDR3 is CASSFRSGGSYNEQFF. In DNA form, the CDR3 reads TGTGCCAGCAGCTTCCGAAGCGGGGGCTCCTACAATGAGCAGTTCTTC. The full variable domain, rest sourced from reference TRBV5-4 and TRBJ2-1, is ETGVTQSPTHLIKTRGQQVTLRCSSQSGHNTVSWYQQALGQGPQFIFQYYREEENGRGNFPPRFSGLQFPNYSSELNVNALELDDSALYLCASSFRSGGSYNEQFFGPGTRLTVL.